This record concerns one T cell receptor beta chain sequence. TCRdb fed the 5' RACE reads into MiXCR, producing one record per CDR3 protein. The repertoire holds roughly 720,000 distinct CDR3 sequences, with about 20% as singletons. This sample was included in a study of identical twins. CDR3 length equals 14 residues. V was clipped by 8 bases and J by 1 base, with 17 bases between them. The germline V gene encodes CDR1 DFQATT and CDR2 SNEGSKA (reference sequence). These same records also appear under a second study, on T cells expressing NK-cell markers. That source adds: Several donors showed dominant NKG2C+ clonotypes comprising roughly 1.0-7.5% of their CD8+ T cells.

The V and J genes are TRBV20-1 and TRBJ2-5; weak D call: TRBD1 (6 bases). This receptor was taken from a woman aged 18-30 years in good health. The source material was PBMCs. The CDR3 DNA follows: TGCAGTTCACACAGGGCTCCGGTCCAAGAGACCCAGTACTTC. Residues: CSSHRAPVQETQYF.